This TCR beta chain was profiled in a study of PD-L1 blockade in urothelial cancer. The time point is: peripheral blood 6 weeks after treatment start. Sequencing was performed with immunoSEQ multiplex PCR; in TCRdb, only in-frame clones are kept and a portion is missing. The repertoire has 100,000 to 150,000 clones, more than 70% of them found once; the top ten carry roughly 2.4%. Germline V gene data show CDR1 as MDHEN and CDR2 as SYDVKM. The CDR3 extends over 15 amino acids. The V gene lost 7 bases and the J gene lost 3 bases, with 16 bases spanning the gap. This clone was seen more than once but under ten times.

The chain recombines TRBV28 with TRBJ1-5; D remains unclear. The sequencing used PBMCs, collected around atezolizumab (anti-PD-L1) treatment. The clonotype originates from a man aged 50 to 60 with urothelial cancer. CDR3 sequence (DNA): TGTGCCAGCAATACTGGTGCGGGAACCAATCAGCCCCAGCATTTT. The encoded protein is CASNTGAGTNQPQHF. The whole variable domain, filled in from reference TRBV28 and TRBJ1-5, reads DVKVTQSSRYLVKRTGEKVFLECVQDMDHENMFWYRQDPGLGLRLIYFSYDVKMKEKGDIPEGYSVSREKKERFSLILESASTNQTSMYLCASNTGAGTNQPQHFGDGTRLSIL.